The TCR beta chain described here comes from a study of cytomegalovirus exposure and HLA in healthy donors. Study background: Unique TCR beta sequences numbering around 110 million came from approximately 180 million T cells in an earlier analysis. Whole-study findings and limits: A classifier reportedly called cytomegalovirus status with high sensitivity and specificity.

Details on this clone: Its target is not known.

Both 60 Vbeta primers and 13 Jbeta primers went into the PCR. Produced via immunoSEQ multiplex PCR; TCRdb's table is partial and in-frame only. This sample contains under 200,000 clones. Donors sampled were nominally healthy, though unrecorded immune exposures were likely. V shed 3 bases, J shed 3 bases, and the junction held 10 bases outside the gene matches. There are 17 residues in the CDR3. The V gene's germline CDR1 is MDHEN and CDR2 SYDVKM. The specimen sequenced was PBMCs. The receptor's source is a man aged 25 to 40 in good health and CMV-seronegative. The gene calls are TRBV28 and TRBJ2-5; 10 bases agree with TRBD2. The CDR3 sequence: CASSFRSVLAGEETQYF. The CDR3 bases are TGTGCCAGCAGTTTTAGGAGCGTGCTAGCGGGAGAAGAGACCCAGTACTTC.